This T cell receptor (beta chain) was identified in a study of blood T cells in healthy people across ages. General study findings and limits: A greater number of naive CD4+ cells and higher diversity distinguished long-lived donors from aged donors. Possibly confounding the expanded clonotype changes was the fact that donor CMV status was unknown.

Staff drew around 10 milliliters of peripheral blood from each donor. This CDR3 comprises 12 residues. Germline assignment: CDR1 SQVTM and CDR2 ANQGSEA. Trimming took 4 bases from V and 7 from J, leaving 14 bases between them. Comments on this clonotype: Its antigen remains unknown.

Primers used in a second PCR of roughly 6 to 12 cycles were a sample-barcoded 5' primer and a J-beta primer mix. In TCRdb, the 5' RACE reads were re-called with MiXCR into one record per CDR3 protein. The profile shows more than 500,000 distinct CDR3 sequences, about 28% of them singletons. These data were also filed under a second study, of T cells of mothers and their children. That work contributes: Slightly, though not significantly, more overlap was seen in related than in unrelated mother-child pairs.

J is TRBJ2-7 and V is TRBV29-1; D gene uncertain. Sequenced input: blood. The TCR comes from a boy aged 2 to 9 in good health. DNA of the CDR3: TGCAGCGTTGGAGGCGGTTCTACTGAGCAGTACTTC. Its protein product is CSVGGGSTEQYF.